This T cell receptor beta chain appears in the sequencing data of a study of blood T cell repertoires in COVID-19 (dated by TCRdb to 2020 to 2022). In terms of the full investigation: Recovered participants in ImmuneRACE Cohort 3 were defined by two consecutive negative NP/OP PCR tests, clearance by a healthcare professional, or resolution of symptoms. Subjects who had been exposed to COVID-19, were actively infected with it, or had recovered from it provided the deeply sampled blood TCRbeta repertoires that made up the dataset. Samples from collaborators originated in the United States, Italy and Spain and spanned both the acute and convalescent phases of COVID-19. Nearly every sample came with metadata listing a de-identified subject ID, COVID-19 status, age in years and sex. A freely available public database, intended as a resource for researchers studying the immune response to SARS-CoV-2, is where the repertoires were released. The samples were drawn from the first 160 participants of the ongoing ImmuneRACE study and from over 950 subjects provided by 6 global collaborators. The material from the prospective study consisted of cDNA or gDNA derived from T cells, B-cell-depleted T cells, or PBMCs. Where available, HLA class I and class II types were taken from metadata supplied by the sample provider and were not determined by assay-based typing.

What the study reported, not specific to this receptor: The amount of clinical and demographic metadata varied by source and participant and was provided uncurated.

In the case of this clone: There is no known antigen for this receptor. No clone much larger than this one lies a single base away; base qualities are absent.

From its cysteine to its phenylalanine, the CDR3 spans 15 amino acids. The only DNA kept is the CDR3, 45 bases in frame from the first base. CDR1 and CDR2 are drawn from the germline V gene: MNHNS, SASEGT. Trimming removed 7 bases from V and 3 bases from J, leaving 18 bases between the germline ends. TCRbeta CDR3 regions were amplified from genomic DNA using the immunoSEQ Assay, a bias-controlled multiplex PCR. In the authors' own workflow: Within the assay, amplification of reference gene primers was used to estimate how many nucleated cells each sample contained. Sequence reads were collapsed and filtered to measure the absolute abundance of every unique TCRbeta CDR3 rearrangement. For each sample, productive Simpson clonality was calculated as the square root of Simpson's diversity index across productive rearrangements. TCRdb mirrors the immuneACCESS table, restricted to in-frame sequences. Some clones are absent from its copies; in checked studies, under half trace to an unresolved V gene, and the reason for the others is unknown. V and J calls and clone size are copied from that table; D and trimming were computed from the DNA. This sample has about 170,000 clones in its table, and 70% to 85% of those were observed once. 15% to 20% of the sample rests with the top ten.

Participants in the prospective study were enrolled through a virtual design, were aged roughly 18 to 90 years, and lived in roughly 24 United States geographic areas. In the prospective study, cohorts were assigned on the basis of participant-reported clinical history obtained from a screening survey and a study questionnaire. Each participant in the prospective study had whole blood, serum and a nasopharyngeal or oropharyngeal swab collected by mobile phlebotomists. Over a 2-month period, participants in the prospective study had the option of providing additional blood draws and questionnaires. Prospective study blood samples were shipped either frozen or at room temperature before DNA extraction.

The source material was PBMCs or T cells enriched from blood (not recorded which). Here the chain combines TRBV6-1 and TRBJ1-1, with a tentative D gene TRBD1 over 5 matching bases. This sequence originates from a woman in her 70s in a cohort exposed to, infected with or recovered from COVID-19 (not recorded which). The CDR3 in this case is CASTTRRVGDTEAFF. The nucleotide sequence is given as TGTGCCAGCACCACCAGGAGGGTGGGGGACACTGAAGCTTTCTTT.